This T cell receptor beta chain was obtained from a study of blood T cells in healthy people across ages. This clonotype was observed a handful of times. The V and J ends lost 1 base and 5 bases respectively, with 12 bases between them. Per germline, CDR1 SGHTA and CDR2 FQGNSA. CDR3 length equals 16 residues. A second PCR of 7 to 11 cycles used a sample-barcoded 5' primer and a J-beta primer mix. TCRdb reprocessed the 5' RACE reads with MiXCR, giving one entry per CDR3 protein. The data show 800,000 to 1,300,000 distinct CDR3 sequences, approximately 25% seen once. These data are also associated with another study on T cells of mothers and their children.

The specimen sequenced was blood. The rearrangement uses TRBV7-2 and TRBJ1-6; no clear D. This sequence originates from a girl aged 2-10 years in good health. CDR3 sequence reads: CASSLVSAQHNSPLHF. CDR3 DNA: TGTGCCAGCAGCTTAGTCAGTGCCCAACATAATTCACCCCTCCACTTT.